This T cell receptor (beta chain) emerged from a study of cytotoxic CD8 clonotypes in ibrutinib-treated CLL. Trimming cost V 4 bases and J 0 bases, with 8 bases left between them. This CDR3 contains 14 residues. Germline CDR1 SGHTS, CDR2 YDEGEE. The method was immunoSEQ multiplex PCR; TCRdb's version includes in-frame clones alone and lacks a portion of them. This table holds roughly 30,000 clones, around 76% found once. The origin of this receptor is a human donor with chronic lymphocytic leukemia. This chain uses TRBV5-8 with TRBJ1-5, with D maybe TRBD1 (5 bases). The specimen was PBMCs, collected after 36 months of ibrutinib treatment. The CDR3 loop reads CASSRDGSNQPQHF. The CDR3 nucleotides are TGTGCCAGCAGCCGGGACGGTAGCAATCAGCCCCAGCATTTT.